The rows below give T cell receptor beta chains drawn from one sample of a study of naive and memory T cell subsets. TCRdb itself ran the UMI-ligation and nested PCR reads through MiXCR, one entry per CDR3 protein. The sample has about 37,000 distinct CDR3 sequences, roughly 11% seen once. This sample comprised skin, obtained from a tuberculin skin test site. The receptors were sampled from an adult in good health. Each CDR3 is given with its conserved first and last residue. Fields, in order: CDR3 protein, V gene, CDR3 length, J gene.

CASSQDLELRRKTQYF TRBV4-1 16 TRBJ2-5
CASSSRRGGETQYF TRBV13 14 TRBJ2-5
CSARRDIGAEQYF TRBV20-1 13 TRBJ2-7
CSVASTGANVLTF TRBV29-1 13 TRBJ2-6
CASSRGLAGVSEQYF TRBV5-1 15 TRBJ2-7
CASSPPGGAAGYTF TRBV7-9 14 TRBJ1-2
CSAILLKDKYYEQYF TRBV20-1 15 TRBJ2-7
CASSPPASGGLGEQYF TRBV7-6 16 TRBJ2-7
CATSGTSATYEQYF TRBV15 14 TRBJ2-7
CSARDRGAAAGAKNIQYF TRBV20-1 18 TRBJ2-4
CASSYSRYAQGLNTEAFF TRBV6-5 18 TRBJ1-1
CASSPFGTDNQETQYF TRBV3-1 16 TRBJ2-5
CASKMRTAAYEQYF TRBV19 14 TRBJ2-7
CSAREGAGGNYEQYF TRBV20-1 15 TRBJ2-7
CSAREGQKDVWATDTQYF TRBV20-1 18 TRBJ2-3
CASRVTASSYEQYF TRBV6-1 14 TRBJ2-7
CASSIDRRNTEAFF TRBV19 14 TRBJ1-1
CASSLIRVNTEAFF TRBV28 14 TRBJ1-1
CASSFVRTDTQYF TRBV28 13 TRBJ2-3
CASSSRRGPLHF TRBV27 12 TRBJ1-6
CASSYRLLGSYNEQFF TRBV5-1 16 TRBJ2-1
CSAARGRAGANTGELFF TRBV20-1 17 TRBJ2-2
CATSDRQGGYTF TRBV24-1 12 TRBJ1-2
CASSRTNDQPQHF TRBV18 13 TRBJ1-5
CATSGATDTQYF TRBV24-1 12 TRBJ2-3
CASSQPLIPYEQYF TRBV4-1 14 TRBJ2-7
CASSLDGRVAKNIQYF TRBV5-1 16 TRBJ2-4
CATERGERNEKLFF TRBV6-1 14 TRBJ1-4
CASSQGLAQFF TRBV4-1 11 TRBJ2-1
CASSLPNIRSGTEAFF TRBV19 16 TRBJ1-1
CATAPAGAGTGLDEQFF TRBV24-1 17 TRBJ2-1
CASSLVYRVENEQFF TRBV7-2 15 TRBJ2-1
CASDGGRPGSYNEQFF TRBV12-5 16 TRBJ2-1
CASSFSEGQEIYTGELFF TRBV11-2 18 TRBJ2-2
CASSSGGAGELFF TRBV11-3 13 TRBJ2-2
CASSLVGGSSGNTIYF TRBV7-9 16 TRBJ1-3
CASSQGVELAGSGNNEQFF TRBV14 19 TRBJ2-1
CSARRPSGNEQFF TRBV20-1 13 TRBJ2-1
CASSEYSTDTQYF TRBV25-1 13 TRBJ2-3
CASSGQGKNEQYF TRBV19 13 TRBJ2-7
CASSYNPGQGNYGYTF TRBV19 16 TRBJ1-2
CSARETSGLHYEQYF TRBV20-1 15 TRBJ2-7
CASRKGTGNNQPQHF TRBV12-3/TRBV12-4 15 TRBJ1-5
CTSSRDTEAFF TRBV6-6 11 TRBJ1-1
CSARDRLAGDLEQFF TRBV20-1 15 TRBJ2-1
CSARDAFQGTAFF TRBV20-1 13 TRBJ1-1
CASSLVGTSGRTDTQYF TRBV7-9 17 TRBJ2-3
CASSQDTPDYQYF TRBV4-1 13 TRBJ2-4
CASSDPPGRGGDYGYTF TRBV25-1 17 TRBJ1-2
CASSLRFGPEEGYEQYF TRBV28 17 TRBJ2-7
CASSQEVAGGRNNEQFF TRBV4-2 17 TRBJ2-1
CASSLTAGGGGGTDTQYF TRBV7-3 18 TRBJ2-3
CASSWRSTDTQYF TRBV6-4 13 TRBJ2-3
CSARVPGGGRYEQYF TRBV20-1 15 TRBJ2-7
CASSQSMRFRGPGANVLTF TRBV4-1 19 TRBJ2-6